The clone carrying this T cell receptor beta chain appeared many times. Its antigen is as yet unknown. CDR3 size: 14 residues. Germline loops: CDR1 SGHVS, CDR2 FQNEAQ. V dropped 4 bases and J dropped 0 bases, with 10 bases sitting between them. These data originate in a study of CD8 T cells in ankylosing spondylitis. General study points: Disease-linked clones bore a CD8+ phenotype and were relatively rare in peripheral blood. Eight or nine highly homologous variants formed a TCR beta motif that appeared characteristic of ankylosing spondylitis blood.

From the 5' RACE reads, TCRdb called clonotypes with MiXCR, one entry per CDR3 protein. The sample gives fewer than 650,000 distinct CDR3 sequences, about 13% of which show up once; about 6.8% is in the top ten. The gene calls are TRBV7-8 and TRBJ2-7; D remains unclear. This receptor was identified in a male donor with ankylosing spondylitis. The sample consisted of blood, either unsorted or a sorted T cell fraction (not recorded which). This CDR3 is CASSSGPSSYEQYF. The CDR3 coding sequence is TGTGCCAGCAGCTCCGGACCGAGCTCCTACGAGCAGTACTTC.